Each of the 10 T cell receptor beta chains below was sequenced from the same sample in a study of blood T cell repertoires in COVID-19. Data came from immunoSEQ multiplex PCR; TCRdb stores just in-frame clones and leaves some out. This repertoire shows 150,000 or so clones, almost 85% found once; its top ten account for approximately 16%. The sample consisted of peripheral blood. The receptors come from a human donor with acute or convalescent COVID-19. The donor label of this sample is uncertain.

The V gene is TRBV9, the J gene TRBJ1-5; possibly TRBD1 for D (6 bases). Germline loops: CDR1 SGDLS, CDR2 YYNGEE. The CDR3 runs to 15 residues. The V and J ends lost 0 bases and 6 bases respectively, with 13 bases between them. CDR3 residues: CASSVGWGLSQPQHF. CDR3 bases: TGTGCCAGCAGCGTAGGCTGGGGGCTGAGTCAGCCCCAGCATTTT.

The rearrangement uses TRBV12-3 or TRBV12-4 and TRBJ1-1; D gene ambiguous. Trimming removed 6 bases at V and 6 bases at J, with 14 bases between. CDR3 size: 13 residues. CDR3 bases: TGTGCCAGCAGATGGACTATTGAGGCTGAAGCTTTCTTT. The encoded protein is CASRWTIEAEAFF.

This clone has only one observation. The chain uses TRBV5-6 and TRBJ1-6, with D possibly being TRBD1 (6 bases). This CDR3 has 17 residues. V was clipped by 4 bases and J by 9 bases, with 23 bases between them. Germline CDR1 is SGHDT and CDR2 is YYEEEE. The CDR3 coding sequence is TGTGCCAGCAGCCTCAGGGGATGGATTTCTAGGAGTTCACCCCTCCACTTT. Encoded protein: CASSLRGWISRSSPLHF.

The chain couples TRBV5-1 to TRBJ2-6; D not resolved. Germline CDR1 reads SGHRS; CDR2 reads YFSETQ. The V gene lost 3 bases and the J gene lost 0 bases, with 7 bases spanning the gap. This CDR3 contains 15 residues. The CDR3 sequence is CASSSLNSGANVLTF. Written as DNA, the CDR3 is TGCGCCAGCAGCTCTCTAAACTCTGGGGCCAACGTCCTGACTTTC.

The chain employs TRBV7-9 and TRBJ1-2; 8 bases align to TRBD1. J gave up 7 bases and V 5 bases, and 9 bases lay outside the gene matches. Looked up from germline, CDR1 is SEHNR and CDR2 is FQNEAQ (reference sequence). The CDR3 has 14 amino acids. In DNA form, the CDR3 reads TGTGCCAGCAGCCCTGACAGGGGTATACTTGGCTACACCTTC. Translated: CASSPDRGILGYTF. Combining the CDR3 with reference TRBV7-9 and TRBJ1-2 gives the whole variable domain DTGVSQNPRHKITKRGQNVTFRCDPISEHNRLYWYRQTLGQGPEFLTYFQNEAQLEKSRLLSDRFSAERPKGSFSTLEIQRTEQGDSAMYLCASSPDRGILGYTFGSGTRLTVV.

This clone turned up a few times. This chain connects TRBV5-6 to TRBJ1-3; D is possibly TRBD1 (6 bases). V was shortened by 4 bases and J by 0 bases, with 17 bases between the two germline ends. CDR3 length: 17 residues. The V gene's germline CDR1 is SGHDT and CDR2 YYEEEE. CDR3 sequence: CASSRRTAYFSGNTIYF. In nucleotides, the CDR3 is TGTGCCAGCAGCCGAAGGACAGCTTATTTCTCTGGAAACACCATATATTTT.

The CDR3 loop reads CASSQDGRGSSYNEQFF. The CDR3 nucleotides read TGCGCCAGCAGCCAAGATGGGCGGGGGAGCTCCTACAATGAGCAGTTCTTC. J is TRBJ2-1 and V is TRBV4-1; 7 bases match TRBD2. This CDR3 has 17 residues. Germline assignment: CDR1 MGHRA and CDR2 YSYEKL. The J segment lost 0 bases and the V segment lost 0 bases, leaving 5 bases of the junction unmatched.

The CDR3: CASSPTADSYEQYF. The CDR3 nucleotides are TGTGCCAGCAGCCCTACAGCTGACTCCTACGAGCAGTACTTC. This chain connects TRBV3-1 (or the pseudogene TRBV3-2) to TRBJ2-7; D not certain. The CDR3 contains 14 residues. CDR1 LGHDT and CDR2 YNNKEL come from the germline V gene (reference sequence). V gave up 4 bases and J gave up 0 bases, with 10 bases separating them.

V and J are TRBV7-2 and TRBJ2-7, with D possibly matching TRBD1 (6 bases). V lost 6 bases and J lost 1, with 19 bases in between. The V gene's germline CDR1 is SGHTA and CDR2 FQGNSA. This CDR3 contains 16 residues. The CDR3 DNA follows: TGTGCCAGCAGAAAACGAACAGGGTTTTCGTCCTACGAGCAGTACTTC. It codes for CASRKRTGFSSYEQYF.

This chain uses TRBV18 with TRBJ1-2; TRBD1 matches at 12 bases. The V gene's germline CDR1 is KGHSH and CDR2 LQKENI. The CDR3 has 17 residues. The ends lost 2 bases at V and 1 base at J; junction bases unmatched: 5. CDR3 DNA: TGTGCCAGCTCACCAAAGGGACAGGGGGCAAATAACTATGGCTACACCTTC. Translation: CASSPKGQGANNYGYTF.